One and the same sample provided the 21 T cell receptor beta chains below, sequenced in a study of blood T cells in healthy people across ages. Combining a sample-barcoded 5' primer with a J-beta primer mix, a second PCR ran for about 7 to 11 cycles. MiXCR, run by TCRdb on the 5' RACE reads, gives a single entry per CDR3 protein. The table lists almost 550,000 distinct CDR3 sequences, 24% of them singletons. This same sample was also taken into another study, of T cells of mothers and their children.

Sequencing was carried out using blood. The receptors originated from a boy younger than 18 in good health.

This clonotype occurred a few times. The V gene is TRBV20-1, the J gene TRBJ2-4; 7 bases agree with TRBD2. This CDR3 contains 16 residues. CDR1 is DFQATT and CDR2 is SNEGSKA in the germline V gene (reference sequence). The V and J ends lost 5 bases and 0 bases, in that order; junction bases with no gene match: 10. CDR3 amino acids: CSAGNPGGLAKNIQYF. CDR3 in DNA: TGCAGTGCTGGAAATCCGGGAGGTTTAGCCAAAAACATTCAGTACTTC.

The CDR3 DNA sequence: TGTGCCAGCAGTTCCTTTTCCCAGACTGAAGCTTTCTTT. It specifies CASSSFSQTEAFF. The chain combines TRBV27 with TRBJ1-1, with D hard to call. The CDR3 loop spans 13 amino acids. V shed 4 bases and J shed 5 bases, with 11 bases lying between them. CDR1 MNHEY and CDR2 SMNVEV come from the germline V gene (reference sequence).

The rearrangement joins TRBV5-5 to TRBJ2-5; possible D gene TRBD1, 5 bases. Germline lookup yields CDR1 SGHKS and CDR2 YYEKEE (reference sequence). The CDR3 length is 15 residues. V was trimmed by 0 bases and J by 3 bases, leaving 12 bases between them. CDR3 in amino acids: CASSLGWGTEETQYF. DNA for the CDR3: TGTGCCAGCAGCTTGGGATGGGGCACGGAAGAGACCCAGTACTTC. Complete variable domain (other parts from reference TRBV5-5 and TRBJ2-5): DAGVTQSPTHLIKTRGQQVTLRCSPISGHKSVSWYQQVLGQGPQFIFQYYEKEERGRGNFPDRFSARQFPNYSSELNVNALLLGDSALYLCASSLGWGTEETQYFGPGTRLLVL.

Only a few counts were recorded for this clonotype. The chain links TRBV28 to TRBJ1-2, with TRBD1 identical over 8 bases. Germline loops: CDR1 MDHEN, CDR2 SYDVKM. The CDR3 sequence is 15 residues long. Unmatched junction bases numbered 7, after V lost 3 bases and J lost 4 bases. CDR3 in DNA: TGTGCCAGCAGTTTCCTCAGGACAGGGCGCTATGGCTACACCTTC. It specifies CASSFLRTGRYGYTF.

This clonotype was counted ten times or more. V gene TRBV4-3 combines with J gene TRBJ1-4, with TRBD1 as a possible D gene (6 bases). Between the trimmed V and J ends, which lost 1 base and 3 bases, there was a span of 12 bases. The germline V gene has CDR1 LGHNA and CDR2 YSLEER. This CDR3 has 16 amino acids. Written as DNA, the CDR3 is TGCGCCAGCAGCCAAGGGGTGCAGGGGTCTAATGAAAAACTGTTTTTT. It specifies CASSQGVQGSNEKLFF.

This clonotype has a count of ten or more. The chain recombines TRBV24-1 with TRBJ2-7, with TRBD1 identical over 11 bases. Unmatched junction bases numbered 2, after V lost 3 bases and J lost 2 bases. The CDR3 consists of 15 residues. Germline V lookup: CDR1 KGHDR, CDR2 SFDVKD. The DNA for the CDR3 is TGTGCCACCAGTGATGGGGGACAGGGGGCCTACGAGCAGTACTTC. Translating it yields CATSDGGQGAYEQYF.

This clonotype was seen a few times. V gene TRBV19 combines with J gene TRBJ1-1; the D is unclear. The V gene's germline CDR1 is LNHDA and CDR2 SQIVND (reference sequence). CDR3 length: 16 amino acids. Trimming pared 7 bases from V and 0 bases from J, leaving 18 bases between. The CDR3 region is CASTLEPAGMNTEAFF. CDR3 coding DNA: TGTGCCAGTACCCTGGAACCCGCGGGAATGAACACTGAAGCTTTCTTT.

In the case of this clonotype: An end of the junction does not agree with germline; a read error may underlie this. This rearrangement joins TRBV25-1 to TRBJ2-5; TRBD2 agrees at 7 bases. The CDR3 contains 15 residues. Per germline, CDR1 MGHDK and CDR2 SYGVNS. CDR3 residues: CVSSEAGLYQETQYF. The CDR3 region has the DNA TGTGTCAGCAGTGAAGCGGGACTGTACCAAGAGACCCAGTACTTC.

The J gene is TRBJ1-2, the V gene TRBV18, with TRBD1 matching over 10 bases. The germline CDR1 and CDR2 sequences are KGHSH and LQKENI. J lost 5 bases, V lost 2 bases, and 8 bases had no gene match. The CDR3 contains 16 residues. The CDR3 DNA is TGTGCCAGCTCACCAGAGTTGGACAGGGGGAATTATGGCTACACCTTC. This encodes CASSPELDRGNYGYTF.

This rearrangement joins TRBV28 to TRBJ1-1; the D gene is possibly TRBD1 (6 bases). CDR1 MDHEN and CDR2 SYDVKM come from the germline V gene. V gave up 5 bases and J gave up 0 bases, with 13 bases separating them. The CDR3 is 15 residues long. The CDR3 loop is CASSQLGGLNTEAFF. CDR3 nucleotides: TGTGCCAGCAGTCAACTTGGGGGCCTGAACACTGAAGCTTTCTTT.

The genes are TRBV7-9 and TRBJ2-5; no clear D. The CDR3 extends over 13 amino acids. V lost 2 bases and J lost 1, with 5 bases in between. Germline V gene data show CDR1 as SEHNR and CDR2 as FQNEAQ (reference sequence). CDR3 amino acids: CASSLSVQETQYF. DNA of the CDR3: TGTGCCAGCAGCTTATCGGTCCAAGAGACCCAGTACTTC.

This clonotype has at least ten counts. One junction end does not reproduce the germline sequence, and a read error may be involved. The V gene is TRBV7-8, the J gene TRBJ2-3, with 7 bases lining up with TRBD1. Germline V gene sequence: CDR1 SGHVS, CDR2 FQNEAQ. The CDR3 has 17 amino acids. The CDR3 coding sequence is TGTGCCAGCAGCTTAGTTGTCGGGACAGCGCAGCCAGACACGCAGTATTTT. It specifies CASSLVVGTAQPDTQYF.

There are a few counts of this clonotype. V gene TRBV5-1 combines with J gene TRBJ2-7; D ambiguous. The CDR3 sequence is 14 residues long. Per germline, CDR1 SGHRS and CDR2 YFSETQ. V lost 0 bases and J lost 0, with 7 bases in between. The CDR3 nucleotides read TGCGCCAGCAGCTTGGAAGGGTTCTCCTACGAGCAGTACTTC. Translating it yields CASSLEGFSYEQYF.

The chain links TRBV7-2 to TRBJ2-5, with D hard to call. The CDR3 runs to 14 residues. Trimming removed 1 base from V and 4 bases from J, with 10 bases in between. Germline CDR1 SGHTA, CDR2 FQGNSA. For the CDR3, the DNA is TGTGCCAGCAGCTTAGAGTGGTCTCGAGAGACCCAGTACTTC. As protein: CASSLEWSRETQYF.

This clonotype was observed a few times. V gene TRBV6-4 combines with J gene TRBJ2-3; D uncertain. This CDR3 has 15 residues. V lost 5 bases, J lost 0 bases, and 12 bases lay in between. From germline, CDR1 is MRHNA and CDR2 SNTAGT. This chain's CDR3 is CASSISIRSTDTQYF. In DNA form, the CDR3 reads TGTGCCAGCAGTATTAGCATCCGAAGCACAGATACGCAGTATTTT.

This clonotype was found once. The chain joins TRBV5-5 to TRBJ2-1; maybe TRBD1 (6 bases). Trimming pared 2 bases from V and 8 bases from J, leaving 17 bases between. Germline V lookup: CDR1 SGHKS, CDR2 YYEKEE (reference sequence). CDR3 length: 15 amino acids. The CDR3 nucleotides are TGTGCCAGCAGCTTCAGCCCCAGGGGTACCCATGAGCAGTTCTTC. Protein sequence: CASSFSPRGTHEQFF.

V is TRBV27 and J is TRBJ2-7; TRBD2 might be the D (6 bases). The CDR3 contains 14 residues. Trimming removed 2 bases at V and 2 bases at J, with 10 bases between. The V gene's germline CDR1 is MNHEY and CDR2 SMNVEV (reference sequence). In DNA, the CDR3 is TGTGCCAGCAGTTTACCGGGGGTGACCTACGAGCAGTACTTC. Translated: CASSLPGVTYEQYF.

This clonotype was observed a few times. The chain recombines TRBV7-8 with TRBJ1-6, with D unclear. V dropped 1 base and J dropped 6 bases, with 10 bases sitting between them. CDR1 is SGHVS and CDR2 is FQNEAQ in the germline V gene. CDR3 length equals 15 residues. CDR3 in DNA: TGTGCCAGCAGCTTAGTCTCTGGCACTAATTCACCCCTCCACTTT. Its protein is CASSLVSGTNSPLHF.

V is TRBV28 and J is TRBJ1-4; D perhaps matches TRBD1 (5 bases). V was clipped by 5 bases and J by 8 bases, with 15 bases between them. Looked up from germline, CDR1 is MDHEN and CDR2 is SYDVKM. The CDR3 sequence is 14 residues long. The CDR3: CASSRQFEYEKLFF. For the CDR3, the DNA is TGTGCCAGCAGTCGACAGTTTGAATACGAAAAACTGTTTTTT.

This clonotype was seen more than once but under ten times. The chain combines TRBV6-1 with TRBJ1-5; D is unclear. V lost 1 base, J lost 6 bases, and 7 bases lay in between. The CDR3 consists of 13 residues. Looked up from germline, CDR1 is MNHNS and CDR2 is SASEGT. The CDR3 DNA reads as TGTGCCAGCAGTGAAGGTGGGATTCAGCCCCAGCATTTT. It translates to CASSEGGIQPQHF.

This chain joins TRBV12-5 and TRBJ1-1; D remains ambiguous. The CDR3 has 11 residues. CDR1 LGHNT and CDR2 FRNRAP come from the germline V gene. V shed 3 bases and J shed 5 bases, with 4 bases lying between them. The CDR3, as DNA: TGTGCTAGTGGTTTTGGGACTGAAGCTTTCTTT. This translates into CASGFGTEAFF.